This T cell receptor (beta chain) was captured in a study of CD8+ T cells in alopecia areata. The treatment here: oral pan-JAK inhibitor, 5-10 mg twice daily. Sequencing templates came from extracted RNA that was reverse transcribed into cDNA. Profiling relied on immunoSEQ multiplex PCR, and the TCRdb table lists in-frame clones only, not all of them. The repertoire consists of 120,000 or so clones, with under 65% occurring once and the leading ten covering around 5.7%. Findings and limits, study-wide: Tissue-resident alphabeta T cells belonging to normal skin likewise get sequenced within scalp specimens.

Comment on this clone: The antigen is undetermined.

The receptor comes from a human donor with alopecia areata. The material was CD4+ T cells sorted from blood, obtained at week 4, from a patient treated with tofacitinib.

The CDR3 here is CSVSESVTDTQYF. Written as DNA, the CDR3 is TGCAGCGTTTCAGAATCGGTCACAGATACGCAGTATTTT. V is TRBV29-1 and J is TRBJ2-3; D is unclear. Trimming stripped 5 bases from V and 2 bases from J, with 11 bases between. Germline V gene sequence: CDR1 SQVTM, CDR2 ANQGSEA. The CDR3 contains 13 residues.